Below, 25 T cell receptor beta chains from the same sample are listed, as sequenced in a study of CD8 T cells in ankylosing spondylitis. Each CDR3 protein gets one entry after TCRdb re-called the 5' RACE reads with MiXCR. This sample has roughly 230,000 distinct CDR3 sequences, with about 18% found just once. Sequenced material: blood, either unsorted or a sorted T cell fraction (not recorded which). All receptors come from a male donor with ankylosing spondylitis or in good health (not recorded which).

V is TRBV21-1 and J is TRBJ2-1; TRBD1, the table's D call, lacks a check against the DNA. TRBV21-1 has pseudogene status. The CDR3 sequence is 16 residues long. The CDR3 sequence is CASSREPWAPYNEQFF. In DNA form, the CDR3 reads TGTGCCAGCAGCAGGGAACCATGGGCGCCTTACAATGAGCAGTTCTTC.

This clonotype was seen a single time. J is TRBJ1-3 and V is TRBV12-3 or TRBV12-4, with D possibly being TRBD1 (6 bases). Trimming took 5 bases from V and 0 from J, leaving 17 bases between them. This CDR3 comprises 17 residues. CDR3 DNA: TGTGCCAGCAGTCCCTTACCAGGGGCCCTCTCTGGAAACACCATATATTTT. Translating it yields CASSPLPGALSGNTIYF.

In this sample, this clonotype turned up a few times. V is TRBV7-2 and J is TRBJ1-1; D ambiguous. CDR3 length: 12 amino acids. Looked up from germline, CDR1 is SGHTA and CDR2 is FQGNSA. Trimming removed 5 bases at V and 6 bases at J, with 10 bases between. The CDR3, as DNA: TGTGCCAGCAGCCGGGGAACTCCTGAAGCTTTCTTT. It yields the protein CASSRGTPEAFF.

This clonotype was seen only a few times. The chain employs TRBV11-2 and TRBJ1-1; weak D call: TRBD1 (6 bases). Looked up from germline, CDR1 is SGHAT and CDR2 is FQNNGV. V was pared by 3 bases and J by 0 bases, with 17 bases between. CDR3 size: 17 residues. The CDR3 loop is CASSFGRGGLMNTEAFF. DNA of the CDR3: TGTGCCAGCAGCTTCGGGCGAGGGGGGTTGATGAACACTGAAGCTTTCTTT.

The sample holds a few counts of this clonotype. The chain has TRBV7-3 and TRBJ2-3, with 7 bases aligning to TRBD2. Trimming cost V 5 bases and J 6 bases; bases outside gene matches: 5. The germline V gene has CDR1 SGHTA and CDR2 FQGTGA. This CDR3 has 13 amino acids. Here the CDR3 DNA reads TGTGCCAGCAGCCCACTAGCGTCGGATACGCAGTATTTT. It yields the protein CASSPLASDTQYF.

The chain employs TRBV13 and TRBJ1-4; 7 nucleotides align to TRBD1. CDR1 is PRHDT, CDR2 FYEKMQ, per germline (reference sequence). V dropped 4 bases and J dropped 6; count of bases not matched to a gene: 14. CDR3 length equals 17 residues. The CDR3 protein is CASSSRSNRDSYEKLFF. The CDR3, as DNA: TGTGCCAGCAGCTCCCGGAGCAACCGGGACAGCTATGAAAAACTGTTTTTT.

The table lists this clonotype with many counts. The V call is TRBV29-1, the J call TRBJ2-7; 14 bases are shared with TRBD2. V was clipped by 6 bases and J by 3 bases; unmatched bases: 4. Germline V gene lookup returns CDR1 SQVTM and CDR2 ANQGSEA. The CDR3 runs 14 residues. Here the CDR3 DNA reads TGCAGCGTGGCGGGACTAGCGGGAGTCTACGAGCAGTACTTC. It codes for CSVAGLAGVYEQYF.

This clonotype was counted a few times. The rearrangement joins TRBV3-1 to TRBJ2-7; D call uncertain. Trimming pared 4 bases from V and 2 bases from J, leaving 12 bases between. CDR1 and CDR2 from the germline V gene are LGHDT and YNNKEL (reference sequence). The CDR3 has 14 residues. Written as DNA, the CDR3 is TGTGCCAGCAGCCCAGACACGGAAGCCTACGAGCAGTACTTC. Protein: CASSPDTEAYEQYF.

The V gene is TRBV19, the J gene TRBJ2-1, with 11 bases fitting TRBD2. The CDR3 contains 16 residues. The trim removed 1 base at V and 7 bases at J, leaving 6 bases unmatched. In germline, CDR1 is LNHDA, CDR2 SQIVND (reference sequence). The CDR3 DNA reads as TGTGCCAGTAGTATAGTCTCACTAGCGGGAGAAAATGAGCAGTTCTTC. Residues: CASSIVSLAGENEQFF.

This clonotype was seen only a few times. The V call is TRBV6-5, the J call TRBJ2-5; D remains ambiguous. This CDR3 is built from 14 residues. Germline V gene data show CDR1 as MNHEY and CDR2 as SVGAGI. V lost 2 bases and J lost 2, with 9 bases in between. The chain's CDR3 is CASSYLGRQETQYF. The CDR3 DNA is TGTGCCAGCAGTTACCTCGGCAGGCAAGAGACCCAGTACTTC.

The CDR3 DNA reads TGTGCCAGCAACGTTGAAGGACTGGGGGGGGAGCAGTACTTC. Protein sequence: CASNVEGLGGEQYF. The chain couples TRBV9 to TRBJ2-7, with 7 bases identical to TRBD2. Germline V gene sequence: CDR1 SGDLS, CDR2 YYNGEE. The CDR3 loop spans 14 amino acids. J gave up 7 bases and V 6 bases, and 13 bases lay outside the gene matches.

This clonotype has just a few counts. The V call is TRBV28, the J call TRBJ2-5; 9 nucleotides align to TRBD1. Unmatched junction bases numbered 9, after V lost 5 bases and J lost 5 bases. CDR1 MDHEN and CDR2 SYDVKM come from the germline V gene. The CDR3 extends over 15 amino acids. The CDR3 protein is CASSPRTGDPETQYF. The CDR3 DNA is TGTGCCAGCAGTCCCCGGACAGGGGATCCGGAGACCCAGTACTTC.

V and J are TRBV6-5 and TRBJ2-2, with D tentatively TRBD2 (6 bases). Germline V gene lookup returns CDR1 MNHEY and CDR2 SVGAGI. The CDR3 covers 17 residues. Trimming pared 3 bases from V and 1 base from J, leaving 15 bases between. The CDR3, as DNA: TGTGCCAGCAGTTATTTGCTGGGGACTCAGAACACCGGGGAGCTGTTTTTT. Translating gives CASSYLLGTQNTGELFF.

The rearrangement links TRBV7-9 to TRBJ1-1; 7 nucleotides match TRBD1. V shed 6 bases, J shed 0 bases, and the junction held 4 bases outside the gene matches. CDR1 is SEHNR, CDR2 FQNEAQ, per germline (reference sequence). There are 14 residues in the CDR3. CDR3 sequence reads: CASRSGQLNTEAFF. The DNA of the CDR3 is TGTGCCAGCAGATCGGGACAGCTGAACACTGAAGCTTTCTTT. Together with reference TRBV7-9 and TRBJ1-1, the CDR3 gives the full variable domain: DTGVSQNPRHKITKRGQNVTFRCDPISEHNRLYWYRQTLGQGPEFLTYFQNEAQLEKSRLLSDRFSAERPKGSFSTLEIQRTEQGDSAMYLCASRSGQLNTEAFFGQGTRLTVV.

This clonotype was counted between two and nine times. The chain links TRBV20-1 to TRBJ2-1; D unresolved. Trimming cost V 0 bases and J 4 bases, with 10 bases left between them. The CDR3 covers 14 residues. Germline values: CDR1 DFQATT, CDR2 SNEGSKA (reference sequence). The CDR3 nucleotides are TGCAGTGCTAGAGATTCAGTGCTATACAATGAGCAGTTCTTC. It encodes CSARDSVLYNEQFF.

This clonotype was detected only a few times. For the CDR3, the DNA is TGTGCCAGCAGTATCTCCAGGGGTAGCTACGAGCAGTACTTC. Translated, it gives CASSISRGSYEQYF. The genes are TRBV6-1 and TRBJ2-7; possibly TRBD1 for D (6 bases). Per germline, CDR1 MNHNS and CDR2 SASEGT. The CDR3 has 14 amino acids. With 5 bases removed from V and 3 bases from J, the gap between germline ends came to 14 bases.

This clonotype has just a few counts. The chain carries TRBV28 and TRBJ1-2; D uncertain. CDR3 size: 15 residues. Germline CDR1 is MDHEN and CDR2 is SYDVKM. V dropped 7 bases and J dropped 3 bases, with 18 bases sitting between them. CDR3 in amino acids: CASISAGFSDYGYTF. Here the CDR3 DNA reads TGTGCCAGCATTTCCGCGGGATTCTCGGACTATGGCTACACCTTC.

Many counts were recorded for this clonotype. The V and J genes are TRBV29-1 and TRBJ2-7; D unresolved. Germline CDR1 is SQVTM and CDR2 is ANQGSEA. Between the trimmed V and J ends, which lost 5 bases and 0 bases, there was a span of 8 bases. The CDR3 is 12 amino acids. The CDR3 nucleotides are TGCAGCGTTATATCGGGCTCCTACGAGCAGTACTTC. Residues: CSVISGSYEQYF.

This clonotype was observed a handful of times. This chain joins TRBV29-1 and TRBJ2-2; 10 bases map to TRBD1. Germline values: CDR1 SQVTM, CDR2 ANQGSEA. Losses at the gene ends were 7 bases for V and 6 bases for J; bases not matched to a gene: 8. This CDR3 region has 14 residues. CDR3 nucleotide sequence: TGCAGCGCCACCGGGACAGGGGACGCCGGGGAGCTGTTTTTT. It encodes CSATGTGDAGELFF.

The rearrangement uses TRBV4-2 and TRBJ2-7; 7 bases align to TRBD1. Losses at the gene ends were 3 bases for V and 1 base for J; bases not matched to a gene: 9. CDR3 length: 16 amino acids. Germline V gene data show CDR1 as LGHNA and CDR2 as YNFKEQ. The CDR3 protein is CASSHSSGTASYEQYF. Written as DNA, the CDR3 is TGTGCCAGCAGCCATTCCTCCGGGACAGCGTCCTACGAGCAGTACTTC.

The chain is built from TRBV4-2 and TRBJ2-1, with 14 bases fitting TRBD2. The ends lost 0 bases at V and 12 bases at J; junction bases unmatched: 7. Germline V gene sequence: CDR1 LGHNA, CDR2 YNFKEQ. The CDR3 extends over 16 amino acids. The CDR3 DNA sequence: TGTGCCAGCAGCCAAGACCGACTAGCGGGAGGGCTTTGGCAGTTCTTC. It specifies CASSQDRLAGGLWQFF.

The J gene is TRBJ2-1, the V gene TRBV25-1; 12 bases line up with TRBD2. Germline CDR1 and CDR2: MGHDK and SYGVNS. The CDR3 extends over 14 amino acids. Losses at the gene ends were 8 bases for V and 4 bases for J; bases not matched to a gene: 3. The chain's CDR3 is CASGGLAGYNEQFF. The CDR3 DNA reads TGTGCCAGCGGGGGACTAGCGGGTTACAATGAGCAGTTCTTC.

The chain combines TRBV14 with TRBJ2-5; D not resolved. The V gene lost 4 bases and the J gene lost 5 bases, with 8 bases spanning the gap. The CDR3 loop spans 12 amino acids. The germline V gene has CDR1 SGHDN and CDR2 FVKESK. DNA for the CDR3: TGTGCCAGCAGCCGAATCTCGGAGACCCAGTACTTC. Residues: CASSRISETQYF.

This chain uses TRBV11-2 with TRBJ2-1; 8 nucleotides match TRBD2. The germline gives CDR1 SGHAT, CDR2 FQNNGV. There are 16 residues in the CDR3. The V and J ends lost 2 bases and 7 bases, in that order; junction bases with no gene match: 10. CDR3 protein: CASSLLGVSGKNEQFF. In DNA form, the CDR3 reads TGTGCCAGCAGCTTATTAGGGGTTAGCGGGAAGAATGAGCAGTTCTTC.

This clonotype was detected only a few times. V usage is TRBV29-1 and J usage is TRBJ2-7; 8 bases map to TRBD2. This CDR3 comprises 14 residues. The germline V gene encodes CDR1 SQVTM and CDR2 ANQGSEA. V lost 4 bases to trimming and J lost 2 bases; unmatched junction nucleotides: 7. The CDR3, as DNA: TGCAGCGTTGGCCGGGAGGGCCCCACCTACGAGCAGTACTTC. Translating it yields CSVGREGPTYEQYF.